This TCR beta chain was captured by sequencing in a study of beta chain features in type 1 diabetes. The study, taken as a whole, reports: Shorter templates might be favored by PCR, equally in patients and controls. A greater similarity of naive, central memory and Treg TCRB repertoires was seen among patients than among healthy donors.

Only one heparinised blood draw was taken per donor, and its volume averaged approximately 0.11 L. Based on CD45RO/CCR7/CD25/CD127/CD95/CD27, CD4+ regulatory, stem cell-like memory, naive and central memory cells were sorted. The CDR3 covers 13 residues. V dropped 2 bases and J dropped 6 bases, with 8 bases sitting between them. CDR1 SGHAT and CDR2 FQDESV come from the germline V gene (reference sequence). This clone came up a few times. What it recognizes is unknown. The entirety of the isolated RNA underwent reverse transcription, so expressed TCRB transcripts were sequenced. TCRdb's copy holds only in-frame clones and misses some; the assay was immunoSEQ multiplex PCR. The sample contains hundreds of thousands of clones, approximately 28% of which appear only once.

This chain joins TRBV11-1 and TRBJ2-1, with D uncertain. Sequences were obtained from naive CD4+ T cells from blood. This clonotype originated in a man between 18 and 35 years old in good health. The CDR3 reads CASSLHRANEQFF. In DNA form, the CDR3 reads TGTGCCAGCAGCTTACACCGGGCCAATGAGCAGTTCTTC. The variable domain in full, with the rest retrieved from reference TRBV11-1 and TRBJ2-1, is EAEVAQSPRYKITEKSQAVAFWCDPISGHATLYWYRQILGQGPELLVQFQDESVVDDSQLPKDRFSAERLKGVDSTLKIQPAELGDSAMYLCASSLHRANEQFFGPGTRLTVL.